This T cell receptor (beta chain) is drawn from a study of CD8 T cells in ankylosing spondylitis. The study, taken as a whole, reports: It appeared that ankylosing spondylitis blood was characterized by a TCR beta motif of under ten highly homologous variants.

This clonotype turned up a few times. Its antigen is not known. TCRdb analysed the 5' RACE reads with MiXCR anew, one entry per CDR3 protein. The table records some 270,000 distinct CDR3 sequences, about 20% of them present only once. Per the germline V gene, CDR1 is LGHNA and CDR2 is YNFKEQ. The length of the CDR3 is 14 residues. V lost 0 bases and J lost 3, with 8 bases in between. This chain joins TRBV4-2 and TRBJ1-1; no definite D call. The sample taken for sequencing was blood, either unsorted or a sorted T cell fraction (not recorded which). The receptor's source is a male donor with ankylosing spondylitis or in good health (not recorded which). CDR3 DNA: TGTGCCAGCAGCCAAGAAGTGGGTTACACTGAAGCTTTCTTT. This sequence encodes CASSQEVGYTEAFF.